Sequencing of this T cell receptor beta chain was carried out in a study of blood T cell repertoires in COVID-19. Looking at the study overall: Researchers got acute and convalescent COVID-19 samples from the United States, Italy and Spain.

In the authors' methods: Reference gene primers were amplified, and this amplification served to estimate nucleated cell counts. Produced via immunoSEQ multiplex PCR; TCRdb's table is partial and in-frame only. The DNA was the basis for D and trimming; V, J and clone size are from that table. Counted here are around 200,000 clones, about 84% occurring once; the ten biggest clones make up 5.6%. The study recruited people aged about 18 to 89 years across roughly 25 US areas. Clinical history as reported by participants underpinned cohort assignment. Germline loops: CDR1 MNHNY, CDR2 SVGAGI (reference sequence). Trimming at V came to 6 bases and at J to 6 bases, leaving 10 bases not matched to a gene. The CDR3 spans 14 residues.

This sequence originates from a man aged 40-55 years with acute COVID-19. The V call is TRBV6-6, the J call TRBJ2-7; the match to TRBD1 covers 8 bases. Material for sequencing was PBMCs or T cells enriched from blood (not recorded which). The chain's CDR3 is CASRLGTGKSEQYF. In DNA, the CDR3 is TGTGCCAGCAGGTTGGGGACAGGCAAAAGCGAGCAGTACTTC.